This TCR beta chain was sequenced in a study of neoadjuvant nivolumab and ipilimumab in lung cancer. Study summary: Nivolumab 3 mg/kg was given days 1, 15 and 29, plus ipilimumab 1 mg/kg day 1 in combination.

With V trimmed by 5 bases and J by 2 bases, 3 bases remained unmatched. This CDR3 comprises 15 residues. The germline V gene encodes CDR1 SGHTA and CDR2 FQGNSA. Data came from immunoSEQ multiplex PCR; TCRdb stores just in-frame clones and leaves some out. This table has some 5,000 clones, around four fifths appearing once. This clone was seen only a few times. Sequencing was performed on tumor tissue, taken after neoadjuvant nivolumab, alone or with ipilimumab, at or shortly before surgery. The origin of this receptor is an adult with non-small cell lung cancer. The V and J genes are TRBV7-2 and TRBJ2-6; 7 bases match TRBD1. The CDR3 region has the DNA TGTGCCAGCAGCCCCCAGGGGGCTGGGGCCAACGTCCTGACTTTC. Translation gives CASSPQGAGANVLTF.